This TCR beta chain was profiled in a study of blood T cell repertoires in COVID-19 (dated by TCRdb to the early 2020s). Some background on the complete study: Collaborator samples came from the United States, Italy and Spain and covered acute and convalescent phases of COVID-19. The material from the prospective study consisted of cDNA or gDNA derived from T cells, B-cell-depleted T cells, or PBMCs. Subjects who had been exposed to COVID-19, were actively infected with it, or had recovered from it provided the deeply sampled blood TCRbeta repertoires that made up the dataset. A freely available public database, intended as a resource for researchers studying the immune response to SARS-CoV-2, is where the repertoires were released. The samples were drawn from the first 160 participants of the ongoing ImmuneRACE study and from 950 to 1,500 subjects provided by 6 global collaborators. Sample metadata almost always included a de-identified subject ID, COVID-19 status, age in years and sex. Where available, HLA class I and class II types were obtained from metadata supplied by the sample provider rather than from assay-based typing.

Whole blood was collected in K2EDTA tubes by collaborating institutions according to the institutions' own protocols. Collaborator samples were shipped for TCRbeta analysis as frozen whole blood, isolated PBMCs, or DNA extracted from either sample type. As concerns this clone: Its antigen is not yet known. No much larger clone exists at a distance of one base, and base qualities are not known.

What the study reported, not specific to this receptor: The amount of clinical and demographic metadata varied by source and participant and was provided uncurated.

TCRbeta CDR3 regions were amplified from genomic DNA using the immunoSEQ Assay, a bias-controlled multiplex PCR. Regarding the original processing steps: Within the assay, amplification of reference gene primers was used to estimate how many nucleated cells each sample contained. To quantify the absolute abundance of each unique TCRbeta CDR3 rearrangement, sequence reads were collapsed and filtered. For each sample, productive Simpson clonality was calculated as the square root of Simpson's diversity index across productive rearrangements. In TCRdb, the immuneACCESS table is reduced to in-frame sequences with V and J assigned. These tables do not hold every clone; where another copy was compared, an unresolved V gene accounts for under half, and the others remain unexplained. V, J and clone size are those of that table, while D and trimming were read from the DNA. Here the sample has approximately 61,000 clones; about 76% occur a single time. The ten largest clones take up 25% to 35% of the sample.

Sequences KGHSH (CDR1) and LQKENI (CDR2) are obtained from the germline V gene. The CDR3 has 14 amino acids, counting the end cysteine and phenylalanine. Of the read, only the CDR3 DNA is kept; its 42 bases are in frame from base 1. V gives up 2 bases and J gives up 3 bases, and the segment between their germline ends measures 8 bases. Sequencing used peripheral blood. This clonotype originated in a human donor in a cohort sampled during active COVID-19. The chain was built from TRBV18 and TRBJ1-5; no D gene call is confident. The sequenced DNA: TGTGCCAGCTCACCAGACGGGTTCAATCAGCCCCAGCATTTT. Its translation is CASSPDGFNQPQHF.